This TCR beta chain emerged from a study of preoperative IRX-2 immunotherapy in early breast cancer. The data were produced by immunoSEQ multiplex PCR, yet TCRdb's version contains in-frame clones alone and is incomplete. In the table there are roughly 30,000 clones, roughly four fifths of which are singletons. With 3 bases removed from V and 4 bases from J, the gap between germline ends came to 21 bases. The germline V gene has CDR1 MDHEN and CDR2 SYDVKM. The CDR3 contains 18 residues. On this clone itself: Because a base is unread or ambiguous, its residue is represented by X.

The treatment was: preoperative locoregional IRX-2 cytokine immunotherapy. This phase Ib study tested locoregional IRX-2 cytokine immunotherapy given before surgery. The sequences come from lymph node tissue, collected from a patient treated with IRX-2 immunotherapy. The V and J genes are TRBV28 and TRBJ2-2; no clear D gene. This receptor was taken from a human donor with breast cancer. The CDR3 coding sequence is TGTGCCAGCAGTTTTACCCCGGGYGGCCTTATTTCCACCGGGGAGCTGTTTTTT. Translating gives CASSFTPXGLISTGELFF. Given in full, the CDR3 is CASSFTPGGLISTGELFF.